These 3 T cell receptor beta chains share one sample of origin, sequenced in a study of blood T cell repertoires in COVID-19. The data were produced by immunoSEQ multiplex PCR, yet TCRdb's version contains in-frame clones alone and is incomplete. The table lists fewer than 250,000 clones, about 93% of them singletons. The sample was peripheral blood. Receptors were obtained from a man aged 25-45 years with COVID-19, enrolled during active disease.

V gene TRBV9 combines with J gene TRBJ2-5, with 12 bases identical to TRBD2. Germline CDR1 SGDLS, CDR2 YYNGEE. After removal of 3 bases from V and 5 bases from J, the junction contained 8 bases not matched to a gene. The CDR3 spans 16 residues. The CDR3 sequence is CASSETSGGMRETQYF. CDR3 DNA sequence: TGTGCCAGCAGCGAGACTAGCGGGGGAATGAGGGAGACCCAGTACTTC.

The chain links TRBV29-1 to TRBJ1-1; 7 nucleotides line up with TRBD1. The V gene end was trimmed by 7 bases and the J gene end by 4 bases; junction bases not matched to a gene: 9. CDR1 and CDR2 from the germline V gene are SQVTM and ANQGSEA. This CDR3 region has 13 residues. CDR3 region: CSASGTASTEAFF. The CDR3 DNA reads as TGCAGCGCCTCCGGGACAGCGAGCACTGAAGCTTTCTTT.

V is TRBV4-1 and J is TRBJ1-1; 9 bases fit TRBD1. V trimming: 0 bases; J trimming: 4 bases; junction bases outside the gene matches: 12. The CDR3 has 18 amino acids. CDR1 is MGHRA and CDR2 is YSYEKL in the germline V gene. DNA for the CDR3: TGCGCCAGCAGCCAAGATAGGGGATGGACAGGGGCGGGCACTGAAGCTTTCTTT. Residues: CASSQDRGWTGAGTEAFF.